Listed below are T cell receptor beta chains from one sample, sequenced in a study of vaccination effects on CD4 cells after COVID-19. Here immunoSEQ multiplex PCR was the method, and the copy in TCRdb shows in-frame clones only, minus some. The sample includes 20,000 to 30,000 clones, just under 75% seen only once; the top ten take roughly 3.4%. Antigen specificity for these receptors is unknown. The sequencing used CD4+ T cells from PBMCs cultured with SARS-CoV-2 spike peptides, collected before COVID-19 vaccination. The source of these receptors is a human donor who received a COVID-19 vaccine. Each CDR3 is given without its conserved first and last residue. The order of the fields is V gene, clone size, J gene, CDR3 protein. Clone size is not always given. Where it is, it says once, few, many or a class for expanded clones.

>TRBV19|.|TRBJ2-3
ASSIGSLAGDTDTQY
>TRBV9|.|TRBJ2-2
ASSVAYGGTTRTGYTGELF
>TRBV7-9|few|TRBJ2-1
ASSLDLGLYNEQF
>TRBV5-1|.|TRBJ2-1
ASSLDAGDSYNEQF
>TRBV19|.|TRBJ1-2
ASSRGRGYT
>TRBV4-1|.|TRBJ1-5
ASSQAGGYNQPQH
>TRBV20-1|.|TRBJ1-2
SASSHSQGSNYGYT
>TRBV18|.|TRBJ2-1
ASSPGTGRPGEQF
>TRBV27|.|TRBJ1-6
ASSLLGTGVSPLH
>TRBV24-1|.|TRBJ2-6
ATSDRTGPGANVLT
>TRBV10-2|.|TRBJ2-1
ASSEQLAGENEQF
>TRBV19|.|TRBJ2-2
ASRPTGGGTGELF
>TRBV12-3/TRBV12-4|.|TRBJ1-3
ASSRIMDTIY
>TRBV7-9|.|TRBJ1-1
ASSLRGLVEAF
>TRBV15|.|TRBJ2-5
ATSRGQSLETQY
>TRBV2|.|TRBJ1-3
ASSVGGSGNTIY
>TRBV6-4|once|TRBJ2-1
ASSDSDILNEQF
>TRBV5-1|.|TRBJ2-3
ASSFGGLAGRLSSTDTQY
>TRBV5-6|few|TRBJ1-6
ASSPFNSPLH
>TRBV12-3/TRBV12-4|.|TRBJ2-7
ASREDGAYEQY
>TRBV6-4|.|TRBJ2-6
ASSEVLAGAGANVLT
>TRBV20-1|.|TRBJ1-5
SASWVAGDGNQPQH
>TRBV25-1|.|TRBJ1-3
ASSEFYGRWGNTIY